Described below is a single T cell receptor beta chain sequence and its context. What it recognizes is unknown. A clone one base away is much larger, so this may be a read error. From RNA, the CDR3 regions of TCR beta chains were amplified and sequenced. Second-round multiplex PCR followed a first-round RT-PCR using HTBI primers. TCRdb redid the calling of the multiplex PCR reads with MiXCR, one entry per CDR3 protein. The profile covers hundreds of thousands of distinct CDR3 sequences, with under 50% appearing a single time and 3% to 4% taken by the ten largest. Ophthalmopathy in the donors was of moderate-to-severe activity, with CAS ≥3, NOSPECS ≥4 and duration under 3 months. What supplied the PBMCs was roughly 9.7 ml of fresh peripheral blood. This CDR3 contains 14 residues. Trimming pared 3 bases from V and 2 bases from J, leaving 9 bases between. CDR1 SGHRS and CDR2 YFSETQ come from the germline V gene.

These data originate in a study of Graves' ophthalmopathy and Graves' hyperthyroidism. The overall study: Peripheral blood was gathered at the point of initial diagnosis, before any treatment started.

Study findings and constraints: In blood appeared most of the expanded thyroid clonotypes whose frequency exceeded 0.001.

This receptor was taken from an adult man with Graves' ophthalmopathy. The chain links TRBV5-1 to TRBJ1-5; D is ambiguous. Sequencing input: peripheral blood. The CDR3 DNA sequence: TGCGCCAGCAGCTCGATGGTTGGCAATCAGCCCCAGCATTTT. The encoded protein is CASSSMVGNQPQHF.